The rows below give T cell receptor beta chains drawn from one sample of a study of read filtering for tumor transcriptome and immune sequencing. TCRdb analysed the reads with MiXCR anew, one entry per CDR3 protein. Of more than 45,000 distinct CDR3 sequences listed, 10% to 15% are singletons. Sequenced: a population of CD138-negative cells sorted from bone marrow. The receptors come from a donor at least 40 years old with multiple myeloma. The CDR3 runs from the conserved cysteine through the conserved F or W. Fields, in order: CDR3 protein, V gene.

CDR3 protein: CASSKPTGSGSPLHF
V gene: TRBV19

CDR3 protein: CSARDGRTAYEQYF
V gene: TRBV20-1

CDR3 protein: CASSPSGLSEKLFF
V gene: TRBV7-8

CDR3 protein: CASSFARRDKETQYF
V gene: TRBV28

CDR3 protein: CASRVGTGDTYSNQPQHF
V gene: TRBV5-1

CDR3 protein: CASSRGGSEIETQYF
V gene: TRBV6-6

CDR3 protein: CATSEGSYEQYF
V gene: TRBV24-1

CDR3 protein: CASSLFGTGSGYEQYF
V gene: TRBV11-2

CDR3 protein: CASSVVEGVGEQFF
V gene: TRBV2

CDR3 protein: CSASPPGTSAGYTDTQYF
V gene: TRBV20-1

CDR3 protein: CASSWGGTNEKLFF
V gene: TRBV7-2

CDR3 protein: CASSTGRVRGHNEQFF
V gene: TRBV7-3